The entry below gives a single T cell receptor beta chain sequence along with its context. Its antigen is unknown. With 0 bases removed from V and 7 bases from J, the gap between germline ends came to 13 bases. Germline V gives CDR1 SGHRS, CDR2 YFSETQ. The CDR3 is made up of 14 amino acids. The data originate from a study of T and B cells in COVID-19 patients. Study as a whole: Peripheral blood came from COVID-19 patients with active infection or after recovery. Comorbidities linked to unfavorable COVID-19 outcome were present in about 90% of the roughly 20 active-infection patients. Critical illness requiring mechanical ventilation or extracorporeal membrane oxygenation affected three fifths of the roughly 20 active-infection patients. Study-wide points: Exclusive to the recovered cohort were some 2,500 TCR clusters, roughly 34 of them with low generation probability.

Multiplex PCR with BIOMED2 TRB-A/B primer pools amplified TRB rearrangements. TCRdb fed the multiplex PCR reads into MiXCR, producing one record per CDR3 protein. The sample lists about 17,000 distinct CDR3 sequences, 25% to 35% occurring once. TRB was amplified from approximately 250-500 ng of blood genomic DNA. Sequencing used blood. The TCR was taken from a human donor who had recovered from COVID-19. The chain uses TRBV5-1 and TRBJ1-1; D is possibly TRBD1 (5 bases). The CDR3 protein is CASSLAWGYSEAFF. Here the CDR3 DNA reads TGCGCCAGCAGCTTGGCCTGGGGGTACAGTGAAGCTTTCTTT.